This T cell receptor beta chain was recorded in a study of blood T cell repertoires in COVID-19. There are 13 residues in the CDR3. V lost 6 bases and J 1 base, leaving 9 bases between the germline ends. Germline values: CDR1 SGHTA, CDR2 FQGNSA. Sequencing used immunoSEQ multiplex PCR; TCRdb keeps in-frame clones, though not all of them. The sample carries 90,000 or so clones, approximately 75% recorded once. The material sequenced was peripheral blood. The chain has TRBV7-2 and TRBJ1-1; possible D gene TRBD1, 6 bases. The origin of this receptor is a woman over 75 with acute or convalescent COVID-19. In nucleotides, the CDR3 is TGTGCCAGCAGGCGGGGGGCGAACACTGAAGCTTTCTTT. Translation gives CASRRGANTEAFF.